Below are 22 T cell receptor beta chains sequenced from a single sample in a study of blood T cell repertoires in COVID-19. TCRdb's copy holds only in-frame clones and misses some; the assay was immunoSEQ multiplex PCR. The table has around 60,000 clones, 88% seen once. The sample taken for sequencing was peripheral blood. Receptors were obtained from a man over 45 with active COVID-19.

This rearrangement joins TRBV2 to TRBJ1-1; D uncertain. This CDR3 is 11 amino acids long. The V gene's germline CDR1 is SNHLY and CDR2 FYNNEI. Deletions cut 6 bases from V and 6 bases from J, with 8 bases between. The chain's CDR3 is CASRALAEAFF. The CDR3 DNA reads TGTGCCAGCAGGGCCTTGGCTGAAGCTTTCTTT.

This chain joins TRBV6-5 and TRBJ2-7; possible D gene TRBD2, 7 bases. Trimming took 5 bases from V and 2 from J, leaving 10 bases between them. Germline V lookup: CDR1 MNHEY, CDR2 SVGAGI. The CDR3 runs to 13 residues. CDR3 coding DNA: TGTGCCAGCAGTAGGGGGGGCCCCTACGAGCAGTACTTC. Translating gives CASSRGGPYEQYF.

This chain links TRBV6-6 with TRBJ2-7, with TRBD2 matching 12 bases. Germline CDR1 is MNHNY and CDR2 is SVGAGI (reference sequence). This CDR3 region has 14 residues. Unmatched junction bases numbered 5, after V lost 8 bases and J lost 3 bases. Written as DNA, the CDR3 is TGTGCCAGCCAAACTAGCGGGGGGAACTACGAGCAGTACTTC. This translates into CASQTSGGNYEQYF.

This clone has just a few counts. This sequence joins TRBV15 and TRBJ1-1, with 7 bases that match TRBD1. Germline lookup yields CDR1 LNHNV and CDR2 YYDKDF (reference sequence). The V segment lost 6 bases and the J segment 3 bases; nucleotides outside the gene matches: 4. This CDR3 is built from 13 residues. CDR3 sequence: CATRRGRDTEAFF. CDR3 sequence (DNA): TGTGCCACCAGAAGGGGGCGAGACACTGAAGCTTTCTTT.

The chain uses TRBV5-6 and TRBJ1-1, with 7 bases identical to TRBD1. Trimming removed 2 bases from V and 1 base from J; junction bases left unmatched: 2. This CDR3 spans 14 amino acids. Germline CDR1 SGHDT, CDR2 YYEEEE. CDR3 nucleotide sequence: TGTGCCAGCAGCTTTGGGGACAGGAACACTGAAGCTTTCTTT. This translates into CASSFGDRNTEAFF.

The chain couples TRBV3-1 (or the pseudogene TRBV3-2) to TRBJ1-6, with 10 bases aligning to TRBD1. This CDR3 contains 17 residues. Germline CDR1 and CDR2: LGHDT and YNNKEL (reference sequence). V shed 1 base and J 9 bases; nucleotides not matched to a gene: 9. CDR3 protein: CASSQAAWTGGSSPLHF. DNA of the CDR3: TGTGCCAGCAGCCAAGCCGCCTGGACAGGGGGAAGTTCACCCCTCCACTTT.

This chain connects TRBV7-3 to TRBJ2-2; the D is unclear. Germline V gives CDR1 SGHTA, CDR2 FQGTGA. Trimming took off 2 bases at V and 6 bases at J, with 7 bases between the two ends. There are 13 residues in the CDR3. The CDR3 DNA reads as TGTGCCAGCAGCTTACAGGAAGCCGGGGAGCTGTTTTTT. Amino acids: CASSLQEAGELFF. Looking up the rest from reference TRBV7-3 and TRBJ2-2 gives the full variable domain: GAGVSQTPSNKVTEKGKYVELRCDPISGHTALYWYRQSLGQGPEFLIYFQGTGAADDSGLPNDRFFAVRPEGSVSTLKIQRTERGDSAVYLCASSLQEAGELFFGEGSRLTVL.

This clone is a singleton in its sample. V gene TRBV19 combines with J gene TRBJ2-3; the match to TRBD2 covers 13 bases. V shed 6 bases, J shed 6 bases, and the junction held 3 bases outside the gene matches. Per germline, CDR1 LNHDA and CDR2 SQIVND (reference sequence). The CDR3 has 14 residues. Written as DNA, the CDR3 is TGTGCCAGTAGCGGACTAGCGGGGGCGGATACGCAGTATTTT. It encodes CASSGLAGADTQYF.

The chain is built from TRBV7-2 and TRBJ2-4; D unresolved. The CDR3 runs to 14 residues. The V end was cut by 1 base, the J end by 4 bases, with 8 bases between. Germline lookup yields CDR1 SGHTA and CDR2 FQGNSA. The CDR3 loop is CASSLEQTKNIQYF. DNA of the CDR3: TGTGCCAGCAGCTTAGAGCAGACAAAAAACATTCAGTACTTC.

The chain uses TRBV6-5 and TRBJ2-7; D ambiguous. The CDR3 loop spans 14 amino acids. V dropped 2 bases and J dropped 6 bases, with 14 bases sitting between them. Looked up from germline, CDR1 is MNHEY and CDR2 is SVGAGI. Here the CDR3 reads CASSYQIGYSEQYF. In DNA, the CDR3 is TGTGCCAGCAGTTACCAAATCGGGTATTCCGAGCAGTACTTC.

This clone turned up a few times. CDR3 nucleotides: TGTGCCAGCAGCCTAATGGGAAACACCATATATTTT. Translating it yields CASSLMGNTIYF. This sequence joins TRBV7-8 and TRBJ1-3; no firm D call. This CDR3 comprises 12 residues. V lost 5 bases and J 4 bases, leaving 6 bases between the germline ends. The germline CDR1 and CDR2 sequences are SGHVS and FQNEAQ.

The chain joins TRBV6-6 to TRBJ2-5, with 7 bases identical to TRBD2. Per germline, CDR1 MNHNY and CDR2 SVGAGI (reference sequence). With V trimmed by 6 bases and J by 5 bases, 15 bases remained unmatched. CDR3 length: 16 residues. The CDR3 protein is CASSGAGSGGGETQYF. The DNA for the CDR3 is TGTGCCAGCAGCGGGGCCGGGTCGGGAGGAGGGGAGACCCAGTACTTC.

The gene calls are TRBV10-2 and TRBJ1-4, with unresolved D. Germline loops: CDR1 WSHSY, CDR2 SAAADI. The CDR3 loop spans 15 amino acids. Trimming took off 0 bases at V and 7 bases at J, with 12 bases between the two ends. The CDR3 DNA sequence: TGCGCCAGCAGTGAGTCGTCCGGGTTCAGTGAAAAACTGTTTTTT. Translation: CASSESSGFSEKLFF.

The rearrangement uses TRBV7-2 and TRBJ2-1; no clear D gene. Germline CDR1 reads SGHTA; CDR2 reads FQGNSA. The CDR3 consists of 14 residues. V gave up 1 base and J gave up 12 bases, with 16 bases separating them. The CDR3 sequence is CASSLVGLSEGQFF. DNA for the CDR3: TGTGCCAGCAGCTTAGTGGGCTTGTCCGAAGGGCAGTTCTTC.

The rearrangement links TRBV3-1 (or the pseudogene TRBV3-2) to TRBJ2-5; 12 bases are shared with TRBD1. The CDR3 is made up of 16 amino acids. The J segment lost 4 bases and the V segment lost 1 base, leaving 4 bases of the junction unmatched. Germline-derived CDR1 and CDR2 are LGHDT and YNNKEL (reference sequence). The CDR3 sequence is CASSQGDRGRVETQYF. CDR3 DNA: TGTGCCAGCAGCCAAGGGGACAGGGGGCGCGTAGAGACCCAGTACTTC.

The chain carries TRBV9 and TRBJ2-1, with 8 positions matching TRBD1. This CDR3 contains 14 residues. J was trimmed by 8 bases and V by 3 bases; bases with no gene match: 7. Germline loops: CDR1 SGDLS, CDR2 YYNGEE. CDR3 sequence reads: CASSERDRIYEQFF. In nucleotides, the CDR3 is TGTGCCAGCAGCGAACGGGACAGGATATATGAGCAGTTCTTC. Combining the CDR3 with reference TRBV9 and TRBJ2-1 gives the whole variable domain DSGVTQTPKHLITATGQRVTLRCSPRSGDLSVYWYQQSLDQGLQFLIQYYNGEERAKGNILERFSAQQFPDLHSELNLSSLELGDSALYFCASSERDRIYEQFFGPGTRLTVL.

J is TRBJ2-7 and V is TRBV7-2; 10 positions agree with TRBD1. Germline V lookup: CDR1 SGHTA, CDR2 FQGNSA. CDR3 length: 16 amino acids. V lost 2 bases and J lost 1; bases outside the gene matches: 5. DNA of the CDR3: TGTGCCAGCAGCTTAAAGGGACAGGGGCTTTCCTACGAGCAGTACTTC. As protein: CASSLKGQGLSYEQYF.

The sample holds one count of this clone. The chain combines TRBV29-1 with TRBJ1-1; D remains ambiguous. Trimming left V 7 bases short and J 1 base short, with 13 bases between. The CDR3 totals 13 residues. CDR1 is SQVTM and CDR2 is ANQGSEA in the germline V gene. Written as DNA, the CDR3 is TGCAGCGCTGACGTAGACTCGAACACTGAAGCTTTCTTT. Protein product: CSADVDSNTEAFF.

The chain employs TRBV7-9 and TRBJ2-5, with a weak D call TRBD1 (6 bases). The V end was cut by 4 bases, the J end by 4 bases, with 19 bases between. The CDR3 has 16 residues. Germline V gives CDR1 SEHNR, CDR2 FQNEAQ (reference sequence). The CDR3 loop is CASSSDRVTGRETQYF. In DNA form, the CDR3 reads TGTGCCAGCAGCTCTGACCGGGTTACAGGGAGAGAGACCCAGTACTTC.

The J gene is TRBJ2-7, the V gene TRBV29-1, with 7 bases fitting TRBD2. V lost 5 bases and J lost 4; bases outside the gene matches: 8. The CDR3 is 13 residues long. Germline V gene lookup returns CDR1 SQVTM and CDR2 ANQGSEA. As DNA, the CDR3 is TGCAGCGTTCCCCGTGGGAGGGAATACGAGCAGTACTTC. This translates into CSVPRGREYEQYF.

This chain joins TRBV6-6 and TRBJ1-1; tentative D call: TRBD1 (6 bases). Per germline, CDR1 MNHNY and CDR2 SVGAGI (reference sequence). Trimming shortened V by 5 bases and J by 0 bases, and 16 bases separated the two germline ends. The length of the CDR3 is 16 residues. This CDR3 is CASSGQLGDMNTEAFF. CDR3 DNA: TGTGCCAGCAGTGGACAATTAGGGGACATGAACACTGAAGCTTTCTTT.

The rearrangement uses TRBV7-6 and TRBJ1-6, with a tentative D call TRBD1 (5 bases). Trimming cost V 2 bases and J 10 bases, with 12 bases left between them. The CDR3 length is 14 residues. Germline V gives CDR1 SGHVS, CDR2 FNYEAQ. CDR3 sequence: CASSLRSGESPLHF. The CDR3 DNA reads TGTGCCAGCAGCTTACGATCGGGGGAATCACCCCTCCACTTT.